Presented here are 17 T cell receptor beta chains from one specimen sequenced in a study of glioma-infiltrating T cells. Amplification of TCR alpha and beta CDR3 regions from RNA used iRepertoire nested multiplex PCR. TCRdb re-called the multiplex PCR reads through MiXCR, storing one row per CDR3 protein. The table includes 170,000 or so distinct CDR3 sequences, around 40% detected once. Sequenced material: glioma tissue, nonneoplastic brain tissue, or PBMCs (not recorded which). The receptor source for this set is a human donor with low-grade glioma or glioblastoma, undergoing nonglioma brain surgery, or in good health (not recorded which).

Details on this clonotype: A clone one base away is much larger, so this may be a read error. The chain has TRBV7-2 and TRBJ1-1; D is ambiguous. The CDR3 runs to 14 residues. V was clipped by 2 bases and J by 5 bases, with 12 bases between them. Germline CDR1 reads SGHTA; CDR2 reads FQGNSA. CDR3 DNA sequence: TGTGCCAGCAGCTTAAGGTGGGAAGCGACTGAAGCTTTCTTT. Its translation is CASSLRWEATEAFF.

With regard to this clonotype: This may arise from a read error, as a much more abundant clone is one base away. This rearrangement joins TRBV28 to TRBJ2-7; 11 bases are shared with TRBD2. This CDR3 comprises 16 residues. Germline V gives CDR1 MDHEN, CDR2 SYDVKM. CDR3 coding DNA: TGTGCCATCAGTCACTTAGCGGGAGGGGATCAGGGCGAGCAGTACTTC. Translated, it gives CAISHLAGGDQGEQYF.

As regards this clonotype: Lacking the conserved final phenylalanine or tryptophan, this CDR3 likely reflects a read error. J is TRBJ2-5 and V is TRBV6-2 or TRBV6-3; 7 bases agree with TRBD1. The CDR3 has 11 amino acids. Trimming removed 10 bases from V and 3 bases from J; junction bases left unmatched: 2. Looked up from germline, CDR1 is MNHEY and CDR2 is SVGEGT. The CDR3 spells CAIGQEETQYL. Written as DNA, the CDR3 is TGTGCCATCGGACAGGAAGAGACCCAGTACCTC.

To note about this clonotype: Possible read error: a much larger clone is one base away. This chain connects TRBV20-1 to TRBJ2-7, with 7 bases fitting TRBD1. The CDR3 is 15 residues long. Germline CDR1 reads DFQATT; CDR2 reads SNEGSKA (reference sequence). The CDR3 DNA reads as TGCAGTGCTGGAGAGTTCGGGCAGGGGGACCCCGAGCAGTACTTC. It specifies CSAGEFGQGDPEQYF.

CDR3 amino acids: CASRLTSGGNEQFF. As DNA, the CDR3 is TGTGCCAGCAGATTGACTAGCGGGGGTAATGAGCAGTTCTTC. This rearrangement joins TRBV7-9 to TRBJ2-1; 12 bases are shared with TRBD2. This CDR3 region has 14 residues. Germline-derived CDR1 and CDR2 are SEHNR and FQNEAQ (reference sequence). The V and J ends lost 6 bases and 7 bases, in that order; junction bases with no gene match: 4.

This clonotype was seen many times. This chain links TRBV20-1 with TRBJ1-1, with D possibly TRBD1 on 5 matching bases. The germline CDR1 and CDR2 sequences are DFQATT and SNEGSKA (reference sequence). V was shortened by 6 bases and J by 5 bases, with 22 bases between the two germline ends. There are 15 residues in the CDR3. The CDR3 nucleotides are TGCAGTGCCAGAATTCTCCGGGACGTCGATACTGAAGCTTTCTTT. Its translation is CSARILRDVDTEAFF.

Many counts were recorded for this clonotype. J is TRBJ2-1 and V is TRBV14, with a weak D call TRBD1 (6 bases). Germline V lookup: CDR1 SGHDN, CDR2 FVKESK. Trimming removed 2 bases at V and 4 bases at J, with 9 bases between. CDR3 length: 14 residues. The CDR3 sequence is CASSQLDRYNEQFF. As DNA, the CDR3 is TGTGCCAGCAGCCAACTGGACAGATACAATGAGCAGTTCTTC.

J is TRBJ2-7 and V is TRBV18; possible D gene TRBD1, 6 bases. This CDR3 comprises 14 residues. Germline V gene lookup returns CDR1 KGHSH and CDR2 LQKENI. V was cut by 4 bases and J by 5 bases, with 15 bases left in between. CDR3: CASSLSGQNDEQYF. For the CDR3, the DNA is TGTGCCAGCTCACTTAGTGGACAGAACGACGAGCAGTACTTC.

Details on this clonotype: A much bigger clone sits one base away, suggesting this may be a read error. This chain uses TRBV7-9 with TRBJ1-2; D unclear. Germline CDR1 reads SEHNR; CDR2 reads FQNEAQ (reference sequence). The CDR3 consists of 15 residues. Trimming took off 4 bases at V and 1 base at J, with 13 bases between the two ends. The CDR3 sequence: CASSSATYFNYGYTF. DNA of the CDR3: TGTGCCAGCAGCTCGGCGACATATTTTAACTATGGCTACACCTTC.

This clonotype was observed at least ten times. V is TRBV28 and J is TRBJ2-7; weak D call: TRBD1 (5 bases). This CDR3 has 14 residues. CDR1 and CDR2 from the germline V gene are MDHEN and SYDVKM. V was pared by 6 bases and J by 1 base, with 13 bases between. In DNA form, the CDR3 reads TGTGCCAGCAGGCGAGCAGGACAATCCTACGAGCAGTACTTC. Translated, it gives CASRRAGQSYEQYF.

On this clonotype itself: This may arise from a read error, as a much more abundant clone is one base away. This chain joins TRBV10-3 and TRBJ1-2; D unclear. Germline-derived CDR1 and CDR2 are ENHRY and SYGVKD. The CDR3 extends over 13 amino acids. The CDR3 loop reads CAISESMTGGCTF. CDR3 sequence (DNA): TGTGCCATCAGTGAGTCGATGACGGGTGGCTGCACCTTC.

This sequence joins TRBV14 and TRBJ2-7; D gene ambiguous. This CDR3 contains 14 residues. Germline values: CDR1 SGHDN, CDR2 FVKESK. V lost 4 bases to trimming and J lost 7 bases, with 17 bases between them. CDR3 sequence reads: CASSPDVSLREQYF. The CDR3 DNA follows: TGTGCCAGCAGCCCAGATGTCAGTCTTAGAGAGCAGTACTTC.

This clonotype occurred many times. V and J are TRBV5-1 and TRBJ2-1; 7 bases are a match to TRBD1. From germline, CDR1 is SGHRS and CDR2 YFSETQ. The CDR3 loop spans 14 amino acids. With 4 bases clipped from V and 8 bases from J, the junction kept 9 bases outside the gene matches. This CDR3 reads CASSVRTGADEQFF. Here the CDR3 DNA reads TGCGCCAGCAGCGTCCGAACAGGGGCCGATGAGCAGTTCTTC.

The J gene is TRBJ2-3, the V gene TRBV28; D unclear. V was cut by 4 bases and J by 10 bases, with 0 bases left in between. Per germline, CDR1 MDHEN and CDR2 SYDVKM. CDR3 length equals 8 residues. The CDR3 loop is CASSSQYF. In DNA form, the CDR3 reads TGTGCCAGCAGTTCGCAGTATTTT.

Worth noting for this clonotype: A much more abundant neighbour one base away suggests this may be a read error. The V gene is TRBV2, the J gene TRBJ1-5, with D possibly TRBD1 on 5 matching bases. Germline lookup yields CDR1 SNHLY and CDR2 FYNNEI. This CDR3 contains 15 residues. This CDR3 is CASSLGRDSNQSQHF. Written as DNA, the CDR3 is TGTGCCAGCAGTCTAGGCAGGGATAGCAATCAGTCCCAGCATTTT. Looking up the rest from reference TRBV2 and TRBJ1-5 gives the full variable domain: EPEVTQTPSHQVTQMGQEVILRCVPISNHLYFYWYRQILGQKVEFLVSFYNNEISEKSEIFDDQFSVERPDGSNFTLKIRSTKLEDSAMYFCASSLGRDSNQSQHFGDGTRLSIL.

In its sample, this clonotype was seen many times. The rearrangement joins TRBV27 to TRBJ2-7; a weak D match, TRBD1 (6 bases). This CDR3 contains 15 residues. CDR1 and CDR2 from the germline V gene are MNHEY and SMNVEV (reference sequence). V was pared by 7 bases and J by 2 bases, with 18 bases between. CDR3 in DNA: TGTGCCAGCAAGGGAAGGGACATCAGTCCCTACGAGCAGTACTTC. This sequence encodes CASKGRDISPYEQYF.

As for this clonotype: At one of its ends the junction is not consistent with the germline gene, which may arise from a read error. J is TRBJ1-1 and V is TRBV12-3 or TRBV12-4; the D gene is possibly TRBD1 (5 bases). The CDR3 covers 14 residues. In DNA form, the CDR3 reads TGTGCCAGCAGCACGGCAAAAGGGGTCACTGAAGCTTTATTT. Protein: CASSTAKGVTEALF.